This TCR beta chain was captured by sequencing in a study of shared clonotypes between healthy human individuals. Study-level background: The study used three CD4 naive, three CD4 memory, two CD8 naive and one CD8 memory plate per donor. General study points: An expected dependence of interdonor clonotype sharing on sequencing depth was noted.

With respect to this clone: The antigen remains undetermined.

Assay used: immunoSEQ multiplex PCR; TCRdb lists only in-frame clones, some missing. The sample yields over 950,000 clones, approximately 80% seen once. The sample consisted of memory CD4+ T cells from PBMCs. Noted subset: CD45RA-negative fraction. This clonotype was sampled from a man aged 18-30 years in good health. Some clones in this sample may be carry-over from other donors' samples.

The CDR3 here is CASSSGTGGGGYTF. Written as DNA, the CDR3 is TGCGCCAGCAGCTCGGGAACAGGGGGCGGTGGCTACACCTTC. This chain links TRBV5-1 with TRBJ1-2; 9 nucleotides line up with TRBD1. V lost 3 bases and J lost 7; bases outside the gene matches: 7. Per the germline V gene, CDR1 is SGHRS and CDR2 is YFSETQ. The CDR3 is 14 residues long. The full variable domain, rest sourced from reference TRBV5-1 and TRBJ1-2, is KAGVTQTPRYLIKTRGQQVTLSCSPISGHRSVSWYQQTPGQGLQFLFEYFSETQRNKGNFPGRFSGRQFSNSRSEMNVSTLELGDSALYLCASSSGTGGGGYTFGSGTRLTVV.